This is a list of T cell receptor beta chains from one sample in a study of T-cell reconstitution after alpha-beta-depleted transplantation in children. TCRdb ran MiXCR on the PCR reads and lists one entry per CDR3 protein. Of about 32,000 distinct CDR3 sequences detected, around 7% appear once; the ten largest clones hold around 30%. This specimen consisted of peripheral blood, obtained 60 days after TCRalphabeta/CD19-depleted stem cell transplant. The receptors were sampled from a child younger than two who had a stem cell transplant for acute myeloid leukemia, so the T cells may come from the graft donor. The CDR3 runs from the conserved cysteine through the conserved F or W. A D gene is named only where the DNA matches it firmly. Only part of the rows carry a size: once, few, many, or a class if the clone is expanded.

d_call	clone_size	v_call	j_call	cdr3_nt	cdr3_aa
-	many	TRBV29-1	TRBJ2-3	TGCAGGGCCGGCCGGGACTCCGGTGATACGCAGTATTTT	CRAGRDSGDTQYF
TRBD2	many	TRBV5-1	TRBJ2-5	TGCGCCAGCAGCTCCGGGACTAGCCTTTCTGAGACCCAGTACTTC	CASSSGTSLSETQYF
-	many	TRBV4-2	TRBJ2-2	TGTGCCAGCAGCCATGCTAGTACTAGTACCGGGGAGCTGTTTTTT	CASSHASTSTGELFF
TRBD2	many	TRBV28	TRBJ2-4	TGTGCCAGCAGTTTCCGTACTAGCGCCGACATTCAGTACTTC	CASSFRTSADIQYF
-	-	TRBV5-8	TRBJ1-5	TGTGCCAGCAGCTTAGACCCGGAGACGAATCAGCCCCAGCATTTT	CASSLDPETNQPQHF
-	many	TRBV12-3/TRBV12-4	TRBJ2-1	TGTGCCAGCAGTTGGGTTCTCAATGAGCAGTTCTTC	CASSWVLNEQFF
-	many	TRBV4-3	TRBJ2-7	TGCGCCAGCAGCCAAGCAGCTTACAGCTCGAACGAGCAGTACTTC	CASSQAAYSSNEQYF
-	many	TRBV7-8	TRBJ2-7	TGTGCCAGCAGCACTCCCCCGTACGAGCAGTACTTC	CASSTPPYEQYF
-	many	TRBV15	TRBJ2-1	TGTGCCACCAGCATTCTACCGGGAAGCTCCTACAATGAGCAGTTCTTC	CATSILPGSSYNEQFF
TRBD1	many	TRBV23-1	TRBJ2-2	TGCGCCAGCAGTCAATTCTCAGGGGGCACCGGGGAGCTGTTTTTT	CASSQFSGGTGELFF
-	many	TRBV20-1	TRBJ2-3	TGCAGTGCTAGTTACACGGGGACTAGCACAGATACGCAGTATTTT	CSASYTGTSTDTQYF
-	many	TRBV6-5	TRBJ2-7	TGTGCCAGCAGTTACTCGACCGGGGGCTCCTACGAGCAGTACTTC	CASSYSTGGSYEQYF
TRBD2	many	TRBV7-9	TRBJ2-3	TGTGCCAGCAGCTTATACGCGCCCGGGGAGGGAGATACGCAGTATTTT	CASSLYAPGEGDTQYF
-	many	TRBV11-1	TRBJ1-4	TGTGCCAGCAGCTTCGGTCGGCAACTGTTTTTT	CASSFGRQLFF
-	many	TRBV4-3	TRBJ2-2	TGCGCCAGCAGCCTTTTGATGGGGCCAAACACCGGGGAGCTGTTTTTT	CASSLLMGPNTGELFF
-	many	TRBV7-2	TRBJ1-2	TGTGCCAGCAGCTATGGCTACACCTTC	CASSYGYTF
TRBD1	many	TRBV9	TRBJ2-7	TGTGCCAGCAGCGGCCGGGACAGCCCTTCCTACGAGCAGTACTTC	CASSGRDSPSYEQYF
TRBD1	many	TRBV7-9	TRBJ2-7	TGTGCCAGCAGACCAGGGGGCTCCTACGAGCAGTACTTC	CASRPGGSYEQYF
-	many	TRBV10-3	TRBJ2-7	TGTGCCATCAGTGAGGGGGGCTACGAGCAGTACTTC	CAISEGGYEQYF
-	many	TRBV29-1	TRBJ1-1	TGCAGCGTGCAGACTGGGAGGAAGGCTGAAGCTTTCTTT	CSVQTGRKAEAFF
TRBD1	many	TRBV12-3/TRBV12-4	TRBJ1-1	TGTGCCAGCAGGGCCATCCCGGGACAGAAGAACACTGAAGCTTTCTTT	CASRAIPGQKNTEAFF
TRBD2	many	TRBV3-1	TRBJ2-7	TGTGCCAGCACCCCTACCCCCCTAGCGGTCGGGGGGAACGAGCAGTACTTC	CASTPTPLAVGGNEQYF
TRBD1	many	TRBV7-6	TRBJ1-1	TGTGCCAGCAGCTTACAACAGGGGGTCATGAACACTGAAGCTTTCTTT	CASSLQQGVMNTEAFF
TRBD2	many	TRBV7-9	TRBJ2-1	TGTGCCAGCAGCTCTCGGGAGGGAAGCTCCTACAATGAGCAGTTCTTC	CASSSREGSSYNEQFF